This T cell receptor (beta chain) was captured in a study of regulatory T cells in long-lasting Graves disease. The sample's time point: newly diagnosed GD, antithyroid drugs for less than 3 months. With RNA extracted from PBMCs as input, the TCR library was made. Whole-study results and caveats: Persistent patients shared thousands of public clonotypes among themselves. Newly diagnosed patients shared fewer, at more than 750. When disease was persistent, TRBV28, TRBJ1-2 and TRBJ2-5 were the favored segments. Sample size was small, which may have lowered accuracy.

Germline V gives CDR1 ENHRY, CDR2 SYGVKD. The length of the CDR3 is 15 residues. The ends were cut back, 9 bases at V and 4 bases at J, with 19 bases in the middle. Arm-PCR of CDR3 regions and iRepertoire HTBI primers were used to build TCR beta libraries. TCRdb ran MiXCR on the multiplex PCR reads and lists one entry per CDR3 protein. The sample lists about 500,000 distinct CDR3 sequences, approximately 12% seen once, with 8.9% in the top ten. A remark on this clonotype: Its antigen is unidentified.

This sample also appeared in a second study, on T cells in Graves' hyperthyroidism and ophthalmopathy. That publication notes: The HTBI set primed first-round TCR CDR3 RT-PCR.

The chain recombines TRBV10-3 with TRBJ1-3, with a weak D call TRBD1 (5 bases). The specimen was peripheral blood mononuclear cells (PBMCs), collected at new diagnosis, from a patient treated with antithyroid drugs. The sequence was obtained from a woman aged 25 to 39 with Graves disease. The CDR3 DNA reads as TGTGCCATAACAAACCGGCCGGGGGGAGGAAACACCATATATTTT. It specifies CAITNRPGGGNTIYF.